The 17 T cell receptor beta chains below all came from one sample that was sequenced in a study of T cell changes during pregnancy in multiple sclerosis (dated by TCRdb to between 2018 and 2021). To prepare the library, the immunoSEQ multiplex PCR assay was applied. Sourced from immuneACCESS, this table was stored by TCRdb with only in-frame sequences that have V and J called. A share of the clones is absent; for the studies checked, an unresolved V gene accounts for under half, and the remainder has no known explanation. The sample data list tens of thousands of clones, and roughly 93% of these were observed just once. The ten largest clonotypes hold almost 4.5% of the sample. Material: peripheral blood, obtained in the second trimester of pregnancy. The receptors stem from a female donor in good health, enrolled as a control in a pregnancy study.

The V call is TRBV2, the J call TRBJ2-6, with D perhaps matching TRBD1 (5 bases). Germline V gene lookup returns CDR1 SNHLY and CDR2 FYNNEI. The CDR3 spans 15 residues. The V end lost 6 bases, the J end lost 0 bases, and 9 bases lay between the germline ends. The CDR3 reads CASSGTGSGANVLTF. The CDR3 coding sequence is TGTGCCAGCAGCGGTACAGGCTCTGGGGCCAACGTCCTGACTTTC.

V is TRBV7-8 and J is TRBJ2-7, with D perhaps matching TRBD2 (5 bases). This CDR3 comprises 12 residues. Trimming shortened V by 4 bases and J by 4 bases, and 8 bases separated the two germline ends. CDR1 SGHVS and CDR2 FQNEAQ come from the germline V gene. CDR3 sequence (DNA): TGTGCCAGCAGCTCCAGAGGGTACGAGCAGTACTTC. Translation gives CASSSRGYEQYF.

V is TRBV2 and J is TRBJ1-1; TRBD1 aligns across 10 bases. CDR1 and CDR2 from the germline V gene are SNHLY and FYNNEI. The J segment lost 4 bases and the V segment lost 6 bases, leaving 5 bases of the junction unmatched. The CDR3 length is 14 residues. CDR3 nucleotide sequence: TGTGCCAGCAGCGACAGGGGGCAGGTCACTGAAGCTTTCTTT. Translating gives CASSDRGQVTEAFF.

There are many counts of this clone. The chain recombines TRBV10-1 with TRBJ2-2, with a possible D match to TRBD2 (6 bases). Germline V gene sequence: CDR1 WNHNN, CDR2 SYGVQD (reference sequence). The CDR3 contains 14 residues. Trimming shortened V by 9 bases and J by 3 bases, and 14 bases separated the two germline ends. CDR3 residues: CASRGGADTGELFF. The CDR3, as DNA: TGCGCCAGTCGCGGAGGGGCGGACACCGGGGAGCTGTTTTTT.

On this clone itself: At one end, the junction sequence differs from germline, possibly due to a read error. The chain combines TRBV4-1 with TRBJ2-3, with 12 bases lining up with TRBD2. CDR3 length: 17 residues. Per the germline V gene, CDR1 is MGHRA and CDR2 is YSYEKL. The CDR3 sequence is CASSQGRLAGDSDTQYF. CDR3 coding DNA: TGCGCCAGCAGCCAGGGAAGACTAGCGGGAGATTCAGACACGCAGTATTTT.

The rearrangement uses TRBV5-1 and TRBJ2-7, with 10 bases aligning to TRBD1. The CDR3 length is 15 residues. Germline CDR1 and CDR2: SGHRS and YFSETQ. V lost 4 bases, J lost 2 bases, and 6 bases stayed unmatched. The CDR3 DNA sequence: TGCGCCAGCAGCGAATTGACAGGGGGCCCCTACGAGCAGTACTTC. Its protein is CASSELTGGPYEQYF.

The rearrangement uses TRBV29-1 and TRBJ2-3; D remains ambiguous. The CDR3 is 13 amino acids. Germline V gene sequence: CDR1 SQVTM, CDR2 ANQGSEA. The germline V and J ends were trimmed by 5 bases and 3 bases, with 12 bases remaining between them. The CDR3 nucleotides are TGCAGCGTTATGCGACTTCTAACAGATACGCAGTATTTT. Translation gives CSVMRLLTDTQYF.

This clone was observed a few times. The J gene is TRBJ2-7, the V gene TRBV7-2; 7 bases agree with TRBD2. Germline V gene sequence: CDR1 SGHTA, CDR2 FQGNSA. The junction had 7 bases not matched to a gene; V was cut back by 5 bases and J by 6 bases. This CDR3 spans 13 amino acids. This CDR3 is CASSLRLAREQYF. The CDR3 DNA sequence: TGTGCCAGCAGCCTAAGACTAGCTCGCGAGCAGTACTTC.

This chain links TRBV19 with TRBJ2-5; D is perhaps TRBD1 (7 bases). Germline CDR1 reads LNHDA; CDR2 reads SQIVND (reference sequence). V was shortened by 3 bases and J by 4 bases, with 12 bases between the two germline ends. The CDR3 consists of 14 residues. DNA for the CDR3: TGTGCCAGTAGTATCCCAGGGGGAGGAGAGACCCAGTACTTC. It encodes CASSIPGGGETQYF.

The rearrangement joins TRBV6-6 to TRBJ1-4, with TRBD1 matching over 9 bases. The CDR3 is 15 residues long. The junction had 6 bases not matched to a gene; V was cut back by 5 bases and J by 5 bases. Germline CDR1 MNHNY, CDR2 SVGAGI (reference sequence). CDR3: CASSVRQGGNEKLFF. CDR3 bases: TGTGCCAGCAGTGTCCGACAGGGGGGGAATGAAAAACTGTTTTTT.

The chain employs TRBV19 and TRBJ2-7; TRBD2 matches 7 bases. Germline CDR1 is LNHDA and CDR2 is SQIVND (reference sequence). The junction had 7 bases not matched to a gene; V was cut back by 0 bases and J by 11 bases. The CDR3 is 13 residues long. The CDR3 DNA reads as TGTGCCAGTAGTATAGATTCGGGGGGTCGAAAGTACTTC. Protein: CASSIDSGGRKYF.

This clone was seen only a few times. DNA for the CDR3: TGTGCCAGCAGGGACAGGGGTAAGCAGCCCCAGCATTTT. Protein: CASRDRGKQPQHF. The chain carries TRBV2 and TRBJ1-5, with 9 nucleotides matching TRBD1. CDR3 length: 13 amino acids. V lost 6 bases to trimming and J lost 7 bases; unmatched junction nucleotides: 4. Germline V CDR1 and CDR2: SNHLY, FYNNEI.

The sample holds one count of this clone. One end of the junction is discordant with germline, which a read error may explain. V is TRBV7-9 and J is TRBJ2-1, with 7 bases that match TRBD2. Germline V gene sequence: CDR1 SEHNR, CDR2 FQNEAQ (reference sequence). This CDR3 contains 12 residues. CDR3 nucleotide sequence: TGTGCCAGCAGCTATTCTGGCGGGAGTGGAGTCTTC. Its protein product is CASSYSGGSGVF.

The CDR3 spells CASSLGIAGVQDTQYF. The CDR3 nucleotides read TGTGCCAGCAGCTTGGGGATAGCGGGAGTTCAAGATACGCAGTATTTT. This chain joins TRBV5-6 and TRBJ2-3; 9 bases are a match to TRBD2. J gave up 5 bases and V 0 bases, and 7 bases lay outside the gene matches. This CDR3 contains 16 residues. CDR1 is SGHDT, CDR2 YYEEEE, per germline.

CDR3 DNA: TGTGCCTGGTGTCCCGGGACAGCCGGAAACACCATATATTTT. Protein: CAWCPGTAGNTIYF. The rearrangement uses TRBV30 and TRBJ1-3, with TRBD1 matching over 7 bases. This CDR3 spans 14 amino acids. Looked up from germline, CDR1 is GTSNPN and CDR2 is SVGIG (reference sequence). Unmatched junction bases numbered 8, after V lost 5 bases and J lost 4 bases. The full variable domain, in which reference TRBV30 and TRBJ1-3 provide the parts outside the CDR3, is SQTIHQWPATLVQPVGSPLSLECTVEGTSNPNLYWYRQAAGRGLQLLFYSVGIGQISSEVPQNLSASRPQDRQFILSSKKLLLSDSGFYLCAWCPGTAGNTIYFGEGSWLTVV.

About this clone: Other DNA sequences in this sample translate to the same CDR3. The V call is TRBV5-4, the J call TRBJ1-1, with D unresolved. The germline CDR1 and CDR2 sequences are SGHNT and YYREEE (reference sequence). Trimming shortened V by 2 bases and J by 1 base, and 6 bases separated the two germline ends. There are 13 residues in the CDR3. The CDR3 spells CASSLGGNTEAFF. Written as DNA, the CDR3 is TGTGCCAGCAGCTTAGGAGGGAACACTGAAGCTTTCTTT.

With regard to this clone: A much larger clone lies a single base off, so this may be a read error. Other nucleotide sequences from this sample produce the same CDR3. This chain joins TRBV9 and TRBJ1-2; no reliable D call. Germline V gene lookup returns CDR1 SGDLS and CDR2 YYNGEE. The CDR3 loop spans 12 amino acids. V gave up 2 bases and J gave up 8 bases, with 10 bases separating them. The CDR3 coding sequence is TGTGCCAGCAGCGTGAGAGGGAGCGGCTACACCTTC. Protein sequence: CASSVRGSGYTF.